A selection of T cell receptor beta chains follows, all from one sample in a study of cytomegalovirus exposure and HLA in healthy donors. Method: immunoSEQ multiplex PCR; TCRdb's copy keeps in-frame clones and lacks some. The profile shows 180,000 or so clones, approximately 71% of them singletons. Input material: PBMCs. The receptors stem from a woman in her thirties or forties in good health and CMV-seropositive. Both conserved end residues are part of each CDR3. The D gene is left open where the match is weak. For some rows the clone size is stated as once, few or many, or as a class when expanded; others skip it.

j_call	d_call	clone_size	v_call	cdr3_aa	cdr3_nt
TRBJ2-3	TRBD1	NA	TRBV7-2	CASSSSTGADTQYF	TGTGCCAGCAGCTCATCAACAGGGGCAGATACGCAGTATTTT
TRBJ2-2	NA	NA	TRBV5-1	CASTDSGQSGELFF	TGCGCCAGCACCGACTCAGGACAGTCGGGGGAGCTGTTTTTT
TRBJ1-5	NA	NA	TRBV19	CASSQGSGQPQHF	TGTGCCAGTAGCCAGGGGAGTGGTCAGCCCCAGCATTTT
TRBJ2-7	TRBD1	few	TRBV6-6	CASTKGGTGSYEQYF	TGTGCCAGCACTAAGGGCGGGACAGGGTCCTACGAGCAGTACTTC
TRBJ2-5	NA	NA	TRBV11-2	CASSVGASVGQYF	TGTGCCAGCAGCGTTGGGGCTAGCGTCGGGCAGTACTTC
TRBJ1-5	NA	NA	TRBV28	CASSRDNSNQPQHF	TGTGCCAGCAGTCGGGACAATAGCAATCAGCCCCAGCATTTT
TRBJ2-3	NA	NA	TRBV28	CASSIPSGTDTQYF	TGTGCCAGCAGCATCCCAAGCGGCACAGATACGCAGTATTTT
TRBJ1-1	TRBD1	NA	TRBV28	CASSLGAGQGQVNTEAFF	TGTGCCAGCAGTTTAGGGGCTGGACAGGGACAGGTGAACACTGAAGCTTTCTTT
TRBJ1-4	NA	NA	TRBV5-6	CASSTVYAMGNEKLFF	TGTGCCAGCAGCACAGTTTATGCCATGGGTAATGAAAAACTGTTTTTT
TRBJ2-7	TRBD1	NA	TRBV6-1	CASSEAPGQGAYEQYF	TGTGCCAGCAGTGAAGCGCCGGGACAGGGGGCTTACGAGCAGTACTTC
TRBJ1-3	NA	NA	TRBV10-2	CASSSNLNTIYF	TGCGCCAGCAGTTCTAATCTGAACACCATATATTTT
TRBJ2-1	TRBD2	NA	TRBV14	CASSRLAGANEQFF	TGTGCCAGCAGCAGACTAGCGGGAGCCAATGAGCAGTTCTTC
TRBJ1-3	NA	few	TRBV30	CAWSAPGFSSGNTIYF	TGTGCCTGGAGTGCCCCCGGGTTCTCCTCTGGAAACACCATATATTTT
TRBJ2-7	NA	NA	TRBV21-1	CASSKDESGSYEQYF	TGTGCCAGCAGCAAAGATGAGAGCGGGTCCTACGAGCAGTACTTC
TRBJ2-3	NA	NA	TRBV6-5	CASSYSYPPVQDTQYF	TGTGCCAGCAGTTACTCGTATCCTCCGGTGCAAGATACGCAGTATTTT